Presented here are 22 T cell receptor beta chains from one specimen sequenced in a study of identical twins. Using its own MiXCR run on the 5' RACE reads, TCRdb lists one record per CDR3 protein. In the table there are a few hundred thousand distinct CDR3 sequences, roughly 8.7% of which are singletons. These data were also reused for a study on yellow fever vaccine responses in identical twins.

Specimen: CD8+ T cells sorted from blood. These receptors originate from a woman aged 18-29 years in good health.

The rearrangement links TRBV24-1 to TRBJ2-5; no definite D call. Germline values: CDR1 KGHDR, CDR2 SFDVKD. The CDR3 has 14 residues. V was clipped by 4 bases and J by 3 bases, with 11 bases between them. The CDR3 protein is CATSDWTSKETQYF. DNA for the CDR3: TGTGCCACCAGTGACTGGACGTCCAAAGAGACCCAGTACTTC.

The chain has TRBV4-1 and TRBJ2-7, with D perhaps matching TRBD1 (6 bases). The V gene lost 3 bases and the J gene lost 2 bases, with 14 bases spanning the gap. The germline CDR1 and CDR2 sequences are MGHRA and YSYEKL. This CDR3 region has 15 residues. The CDR3 DNA reads as TGCGCCAGCAGCCAGGTCCTAAGGGGGACCTACGAGCAGTACTTC. Protein product: CASSQVLRGTYEQYF.

This chain uses TRBV27 with TRBJ2-7; 16 bases fit TRBD2. In germline, CDR1 is MNHEY, CDR2 SMNVEV (reference sequence). V shed 2 bases, J shed 2 bases, and the junction held 3 bases outside the gene matches. The CDR3 is made up of 17 amino acids. The CDR3 loop is CASSLGTSGRATYEQYF. DNA for the CDR3: TGTGCCAGCAGTTTAGGGACTAGCGGGAGGGCCACCTACGAGCAGTACTTC.

The rearrangement links TRBV28 to TRBJ2-7, with a tentative D call TRBD1 (5 bases). The CDR3 consists of 12 residues. Germline CDR1 reads MDHEN; CDR2 reads SYDVKM. V shed 10 bases and J shed 3 bases, with 13 bases lying between them. CDR3 loop: CATYDSYYEQYF. CDR3 nucleotides: TGTGCCACCTACGACAGCTACTACGAGCAGTACTTC. The complete variable domain, with remaining parts taken from reference TRBV28 and TRBJ2-7, reads DVKVTQSSRYLVKRTGEKVFLECVQDMDHENMFWYRQDPGLGLRLIYFSYDVKMKEKGDIPEGYSVSREKKERFSLILESASTNQTSMYLCATYDSYYEQYFGPGTRLTVT.

The CDR3 reads CASSPRRAQGEKLFF. CDR3 DNA sequence: TGTGCCAGCAGTCCAAGACGCGCACAGGGTGAAAAACTGTTTTTT. The chain uses TRBV27 and TRBJ1-4; the D gene is possibly TRBD1 (6 bases). The CDR3 has 15 residues. The germline V gene has CDR1 MNHEY and CDR2 SMNVEV (reference sequence). The V gene lost 5 bases and the J gene lost 7 bases, with 17 bases spanning the gap.

This clonotype showed up many times. The chain combines TRBV7-9 with TRBJ2-7, with D possibly TRBD1 on 6 matching bases. Trimming left V 5 bases short and J 3 bases short, with 14 bases between. The CDR3 spans 14 residues. Germline CDR1 SEHNR, CDR2 FQNEAQ (reference sequence). The CDR3 coding sequence is TGTGCCAGCAGCGGAAGGACAGACTACTACGAGCAGTACTTC. Protein: CASSGRTDYYEQYF.

Ten or more counts support this clonotype. The genes are TRBV9 and TRBJ2-7; D is undetermined. The CDR3 sequence is 14 residues long. CDR1 and CDR2 (germline): SGDLS, YYNGEE. Between the trimmed V and J ends, which lost 0 bases and 2 bases, there was a span of 9 bases. The CDR3 DNA sequence: TGTGCCAGCAGCGTAGATGGCCGTCCCTACGAGCAGTACTTC. This codes for CASSVDGRPYEQYF.

The chain combines TRBV4-3 with TRBJ2-1, with 8 positions matching TRBD2. The germline V gene has CDR1 LGHNA and CDR2 YSLEER. CDR3 size: 15 residues. The trim removed 4 bases at V and 6 bases at J, leaving 8 bases unmatched. The DNA for the CDR3 is TGCGCCAGCAGCCCAAATAGCGGGACCCTCAATGAGCAGTTCTTC. Protein product: CASSPNSGTLNEQFF.

This clonotype was recorded a few times. The V call is TRBV19, the J call TRBJ2-7; 15 positions agree with TRBD2. The V gene end was trimmed by 5 bases and the J gene end by 5 bases; junction bases not matched to a gene: 4. CDR1 is LNHDA, CDR2 SQIVND, per germline (reference sequence). This CDR3 comprises 15 residues. CDR3 nucleotides: TGTGCCAGTAGTTGGACTAGCGGGAGGGCCCACGAGCAGTACTTC. It encodes CASSWTSGRAHEQYF.

The sample holds many counts of this clonotype. J is TRBJ2-7 and V is TRBV10-3; the match to TRBD2 covers 12 bases. Trimming at V came to 3 bases and at J to 3 bases, leaving 6 bases not matched to a gene. From germline, CDR1 is ENHRY and CDR2 SYGVKD. The CDR3 sequence is 16 residues long. The CDR3 is CAISDLGTSGLYEQYF. The DNA of the CDR3 is TGTGCCATCAGTGATCTTGGGACTAGCGGGCTCTACGAGCAGTACTTC.

This chain joins TRBV20-1 and TRBJ2-7, with TRBD1 matching 10 bases. Germline V gene lookup returns CDR1 DFQATT and CDR2 SNEGSKA (reference sequence). The J segment lost 4 bases and the V segment lost 6 bases, leaving 9 bases of the junction unmatched. The CDR3 runs 14 residues. CDR3 region: CSAQDRDRGYEQYF. The CDR3 DNA is TGCAGTGCCCAAGACCGGGACAGGGGTTACGAGCAGTACTTC.

The rearrangement uses TRBV5-1 and TRBJ2-5, with a weak D call TRBD2 (5 bases). Trimming took off 5 bases at V and 3 bases at J, with 14 bases between the two ends. The CDR3 totals 14 residues. Germline CDR1 and CDR2: SGHRS and YFSETQ. The CDR3 bases are TGCGCCAGCAGGATGAGGGTTTTCGAAGAGACCCAGTACTTC. As protein: CASRMRVFEETQYF.

This clonotype was counted between two and nine times. The genes are TRBV5-1 and TRBJ2-1, with TRBD2 identical over 7 bases. Trimming at V came to 3 bases and at J to 0 bases, leaving 3 bases not matched to a gene. The germline V gene has CDR1 SGHRS and CDR2 YFSETQ. The CDR3 runs to 15 residues. CDR3 DNA: TGCGCCAGCAGCTCCGGGACTACCTCCTACAATGAGCAGTTCTTC. It translates to CASSSGTTSYNEQFF.

There are many counts of this clonotype. The V and J genes are TRBV20-1 and TRBJ2-3; D could derive from TRBD1 or TRBD2 (6 bases each). Germline CDR1 reads DFQATT; CDR2 reads SNEGSKA (reference sequence). The CDR3 contains 15 residues. Trimming took off 6 bases at V and 2 bases at J, with 18 bases between the two ends. CDR3 in amino acids: CSAREGGFDTDTQYF. CDR3 bases: TGCAGTGCACGAGAAGGGGGGTTCGACACAGATACGCAGTATTTT.

Many counts were recorded for this clonotype. The chain combines TRBV9 with TRBJ1-1; D call uncertain. V lost 2 bases to trimming and J lost 1 base, with 12 bases between them. This CDR3 spans 15 amino acids. The germline CDR1 and CDR2 sequences are SGDLS and YYNGEE. The CDR3: CASSVGGSWNTEAFF. The CDR3 region has the DNA TGTGCCAGCAGCGTCGGTGGCAGTTGGAACACTGAAGCTTTCTTT.

This clonotype was seen ten or more times. This chain connects TRBV20-1 to TRBJ2-2; 14 bases agree with TRBD2. V dropped 1 base and J dropped 7; count of bases not matched to a gene: 8. The V gene's germline CDR1 is DFQATT and CDR2 SNEGSKA (reference sequence). The CDR3 has 17 residues. The CDR3 DNA follows: TGCAGTGCTAGAGGCGGGACTAGCGGGAGTGAGGTCGGGGAGCTGTTTTTT. This codes for CSARGGTSGSEVGELFF.

In this sample, this clonotype turned up many times. The chain joins TRBV15 to TRBJ1-5; D may be TRBD1 (5 bases). With 3 bases removed from V and 3 bases from J, the gap between germline ends came to 18 bases. This CDR3 is built from 17 residues. The germline gives CDR1 LNHNV, CDR2 YYDKDF (reference sequence). CDR3 bases: TGTGCCACCAGCAGTGAGGTATTTTGGGGCCTCAATCAGCCCCAGCATTTT. As protein: CATSSEVFWGLNQPQHF. Variable domain in full (rest from reference TRBV15 and TRBJ1-5): DAMVIQNPRYQVTQFGKPVTLSCSQTLNHNVMYWYQQKSSQAPKLLFHYYDKDFNNEADTPDNFQSRRPNTSFCFLDIRSPGLGDTAMYLCATSSEVFWGLNQPQHFGDGTRLSIL.

The table lists this clonotype with many counts. This rearrangement joins TRBV6-4 to TRBJ2-3; tentative D call: TRBD2 (5 bases). Germline V CDR1 and CDR2: MRHNA, SNTAGT. The CDR3 runs to 15 residues. Trimming removed 0 bases from V and 0 bases from J, with 7 bases in between. CDR3 protein: CASSDSGLSTDTQYF. As DNA, the CDR3 is TGTGCCAGCAGTGACTCCGGACTGAGCACAGATACGCAGTATTTT.

The chain employs TRBV7-6 and TRBJ2-7; D is perhaps TRBD2 (6 bases). Trimming shortened V by 5 bases and J by 4 bases, and 18 bases separated the two germline ends. Germline CDR1 is SGHVS and CDR2 is FNYEAQ. There are 15 residues in the CDR3. The chain's CDR3 is CASSPRLGMRYEQYF. CDR3 nucleotide sequence: TGTGCCAGCAGCCCGAGACTAGGGATGAGGTACGAGCAGTACTTC.

The chain links TRBV6-1 to TRBJ2-7, with D unclear. Trimming cost V 6 bases and J 7 bases, with 25 bases left between them. Germline assignment: CDR1 MNHNS and CDR2 SASEGT. The CDR3 runs 16 residues. The CDR3: CASSNRAKDPSGEQYF. The CDR3 DNA reads TGTGCCAGCAGCAACCGCGCCAAGGACCCTAGTGGTGAGCAGTACTTC.

V usage is TRBV7-9 and J usage is TRBJ2-7; no definite D call. The CDR3 runs 17 residues. Trimming shortened V by 8 bases and J by 0 bases, and 23 bases separated the two germline ends. Germline loops: CDR1 SEHNR, CDR2 FQNEAQ (reference sequence). The CDR3 spells CASHPPPGLTFSYEQYF. In DNA form, the CDR3 reads TGTGCCAGCCACCCCCCCCCAGGCCTGACTTTCTCCTACGAGCAGTACTTC.

This clonotype has only a few counts. The chain uses TRBV7-9 and TRBJ2-1; weak D call: TRBD2 (7 bases). CDR3 length: 12 amino acids. Germline values: CDR1 SEHNR, CDR2 FQNEAQ (reference sequence). V was pared by 6 bases and J by 8 bases, with 11 bases between. In nucleotides, the CDR3 is TGTGCCAGCAGAGGGGGGGGGGATGAGCAGTTCTTC. Its protein product is CASRGGGDEQFF.